Following are 8 T cell receptor beta chains from one sample sequenced in a study of T cell responses to AZD1222 COVID-19 vaccine (dated by TCRdb to the early 2020s). The time point label on this specimen signifies: baseline before first vaccination. The treatment or condition label here, explained by the study, means: meningococcal conjugate vaccine given as trial control. Receptors were amplified or captured by the immunoSEQ multiplex PCR assay. TCRdb carries this immuneACCESS record with in-frame sequences only. Its versions omit some clonotypes, under half of them owing to an unresolved V gene in the studies checked, with the rest unexplained. The sample yields about 90,000 clones; approximately 86% were counted once. The ten largest clones capture around 10% of the sample. The sample in question was peripheral blood, obtained on day 0 of MenACWY control vaccination. Every receptor here comes from an adult in good health.

The V gene is TRBV6-1, the J gene TRBJ1-4, with 9 bases lining up with TRBD1. The CDR3 is made up of 13 amino acids. Germline V gene lookup returns CDR1 MNHNS and CDR2 SASEGT. V gave up 2 bases and J gave up 17 bases; unmatched junction bases: 9. The CDR3 is CASSESGTGSRFF. The CDR3 DNA reads TGTGCCAGCAGTGAATCGGGGACAGGGTCGCGTTTTTTT.

DNA for the CDR3: TGTGCCTGGAGTCAGTCCATTAGCAATCAGCCCCAGCATTTT. It specifies CAWSQSISNQPQHF. V is TRBV30 and J is TRBJ1-5; D remains ambiguous. Germline assignment: CDR1 GTSNPN and CDR2 SVGIG (reference sequence). The CDR3 has 14 residues. V was clipped by 2 bases and J by 0 bases, with 8 bases between them. Variable domain in full (rest from reference TRBV30 and TRBJ1-5): SQTIHQWPATLVQPVGSPLSLECTVEGTSNPNLYWYRQAAGRGLQLLFYSVGIGQISSEVPQNLSASRPQDRQFILSSKKLLLSDSGFYLCAWSQSISNQPQHFGDGTRLSIL.

V is TRBV5-6 and J is TRBJ1-3; TRBD1 is a possible D gene (5 bases). Between the trimmed V and J ends, which lost 3 bases and 0 bases, there was a span of 10 bases. The V gene's germline CDR1 is SGHDT and CDR2 YYEEEE. The CDR3 loop spans 15 amino acids. The CDR3 loop reads CASSWGKGSGNTIYF. The DNA of the CDR3 is TGTGCCAGCAGCTGGGGGAAGGGCTCTGGAAACACCATATATTTT.

The chain combines TRBV5-6 with TRBJ1-6, with no clear D. The germline CDR1 and CDR2 sequences are SGHDT and YYEEEE. This CDR3 is built from 16 residues. The ends were cut back, 3 bases at V and 4 bases at J, with 14 bases in the middle. CDR3 sequence reads: CASSSAGRDYNSPLHF. The CDR3 region has the DNA TGTGCCAGCAGCTCCGCCGGACGGGATTATAATTCACCCCTCCACTTT.

This chain connects TRBV2 to TRBJ1-5; D not certain. CDR1 and CDR2 from the germline V gene are SNHLY and FYNNEI. This CDR3 has 15 amino acids. Trimming stripped 5 bases from V and 4 bases from J, with 15 bases between. CDR3 in amino acids: CASSSSSVRNQPQHF. CDR3 DNA sequence: TGTGCCAGCAGTTCCAGCTCCGTAAGGAATCAGCCCCAGCATTTT. The full variable domain, rest sourced from reference TRBV2 and TRBJ1-5, is EPEVTQTPSHQVTQMGQEVILRCVPISNHLYFYWYRQILGQKVEFLVSFYNNEISEKSEIFDDQFSVERPDGSNFTLKIRSTKLEDSAMYFCASSSSSVRNQPQHFGDGTRLSIL.

This sequence joins TRBV7-2 and TRBJ1-1; 7 bases agree with TRBD1. The V and J ends lost 5 bases and 0 bases, in that order; junction bases with no gene match: 6. This CDR3 is built from 15 residues. Germline CDR1 and CDR2: SGHTA and FQGNSA. This CDR3 is CASSAQTGMNTEAFF. CDR3 nucleotide sequence: TGTGCCAGCAGCGCCCAGACAGGGATGAACACTGAAGCTTTCTTT.

This clone was observed a single time. This chain joins TRBV4-2 and TRBJ2-2, with TRBD2 matching over 8 bases. V dropped 0 bases and J dropped 2; count of bases not matched to a gene: 8. Germline lookup yields CDR1 LGHNA and CDR2 YNFKEQ. CDR3 length: 18 residues. CDR3 sequence reads: CASSQDPAGVRNTGELFF. The CDR3 DNA reads TGTGCCAGCAGCCAAGATCCAGCGGGGGTCAGAAACACCGGGGAGCTGTTTTTT.

This chain links TRBV3-1 (or the pseudogene TRBV3-2) with TRBJ2-1; 7 bases align to TRBD2. The CDR3 sequence is 16 residues long. CDR1 LGHDT and CDR2 YNNKEL come from the germline V gene (reference sequence). V shed 4 bases and J 7 bases; nucleotides not matched to a gene: 13. This CDR3 reads CASSPKTGLRGNEQFF. Written as DNA, the CDR3 is TGTGCCAGCAGCCCAAAGACGGGACTACGCGGGAATGAGCAGTTCTTC.